These T cell receptor beta chains were read from a single sample in a study of identical twins. TCRdb reprocessed the 5' RACE reads with MiXCR, giving one entry per CDR3 protein. The sample lists about 690,000 distinct CDR3 sequences; roughly 6% were seen once. Sequencing was done on a sample of naive T cells sorted from blood. All receptors derive from a man in his late teens or twenties in good health. Both conserved end residues are part of each CDR3. Fields, in order: J gene, V gene, clone size, D gene, CDR3 protein, CDR3 DNA. A D gene is named only where the DNA matches it firmly. Only some rows state a clone size, as once, few, many or a class for expanded clones.

j_gene: TRBJ2-1; v_gene: TRBV12-5; abundance: few; d_gene: TRBD2; CDR3aa: CASGLAGLAVYNEQFF; CDR3nt: TGTGCTAGTGGTTTGGCGGGACTAGCGGTCTACAATGAGCAGTTCTTC
j_gene: TRBJ1-4; v_gene: TRBV6-6; abundance: many; d_gene: .; CDR3aa: CASQQGEKLFF; CDR3nt: TGTGCCAGCCAGCAGGGGGAAAAACTGTTTTTT
j_gene: TRBJ2-6; v_gene: TRBV6-2/TRBV6-3; abundance: .; d_gene: .; CDR3aa: CASSYPRVSGANVLTF; CDR3nt: TGTGCCAGCAGTTACCCAAGGGTGTCTGGGGCCAACGTCCTGACTTTC
j_gene: TRBJ2-1; v_gene: TRBV15; abundance: few; d_gene: TRBD2; CDR3aa: CATSETSGDYNEQFF; CDR3nt: TGTGCCACCAGCGAAACTAGCGGGGACTACAATGAGCAGTTCTTC
j_gene: TRBJ1-2; v_gene: TRBV15; abundance: many; d_gene: .; CDR3aa: CATSRESGNYGYTF; CDR3nt: TGTGCCACCAGCAGAGAATCAGGGAACTATGGCTACACCTTC
j_gene: TRBJ1-5; v_gene: TRBV3-1; abundance: few; d_gene: .; CDR3aa: CASSQGTLGNQPQHF; CDR3nt: TGTGCCAGCAGCCAAGGGACTTTGGGAAATCAGCCCCAGCATTTT
j_gene: TRBJ1-4; v_gene: TRBV10-3; abundance: .; d_gene: TRBD1; CDR3aa: CAISDTGQVEEKLFF; CDR3nt: TGTGCCATCAGTGATACGGGACAGGTCGAGGAAAAACTGTTTTTT
j_gene: TRBJ2-1; v_gene: TRBV2; abundance: many; d_gene: .; CDR3aa: CARTSYNEQFF; CDR3nt: TGTGCCAGGACCTCATACAATGAGCAGTTCTTC
j_gene: TRBJ1-1; v_gene: TRBV12-3/TRBV12-4; abundance: .; d_gene: .; CDR3aa: CASRTPGGLNTEAFF; CDR3nt: TGTGCCAGCAGAACACCCGGGGGTCTGAACACTGAAGCTTTCTTT
j_gene: TRBJ2-1; v_gene: TRBV7-8; abundance: many; d_gene: TRBD2; CDR3aa: CASSLLAVNEQFF; CDR3nt: TGTGCCAGCAGCTTGCTAGCGGTCAATGAGCAGTTCTTC